This entry lists 7 T cell receptor beta chains sequenced from one sample in a study of T cell responses to AZD1222 COVID-19 vaccine. The method was immunoSEQ multiplex PCR; TCRdb's version includes in-frame clones alone and lacks a portion of them. The sample has about 180,000 clones, 80% to 95% seen once. Sequenced here: peripheral blood, sampled 28 days after the second AZD1222 dose. These receptor sequences come from an adult who received the AZD1222 COVID-19 vaccine.

The CDR3 loop is CASSTRTVKDGYTF. CDR3 DNA: TGTGCCAGCAGCACCCGGACAGTCAAGGATGGCTACACCTTC. This chain connects TRBV7-8 to TRBJ1-2, with a weak D call TRBD1 (6 bases). Germline assignment: CDR1 SGHVS and CDR2 FQNEAQ. This CDR3 is built from 14 residues. Trimming shortened V by 5 bases and J by 6 bases, and 16 bases separated the two germline ends.

This clone was picked up one time. This chain uses TRBV5-1 with TRBJ1-1, with a tentative D call TRBD1 (5 bases). The germline V gene encodes CDR1 SGHRS and CDR2 YFSETQ. The CDR3 sequence is 11 residues long. V lost 4 bases to trimming and J lost 7 bases, with 8 bases between them. CDR3 nucleotide sequence: TGCGCCAGCAGCGATGACAGTGAAGCTTTCTTT. It is translated as CASSDDSEAFF.

The chain joins TRBV27 to TRBJ2-3; weak D call: TRBD2 (6 bases). V shed 3 bases and J shed 0 bases, with 19 bases lying between them. The germline V gene encodes CDR1 MNHEY and CDR2 SMNVEV (reference sequence). CDR3 size: 18 residues. The CDR3 bases are TGTGCCAGCAGTTTGGGGGGAACAGTCACCTATAGCACAGATACGCAGTATTTT. Encoded protein: CASSLGGTVTYSTDTQYF.

V gene TRBV6-1 combines with J gene TRBJ1-5; a possible D gene is TRBD1 (6 bases). The V end lost 1 base, the J end lost 9 bases, and 16 bases lay between the germline ends. The germline gives CDR1 MNHNS, CDR2 SASEGT. CDR3 length: 15 amino acids. The CDR3 reads CASSEVFQGFRPQHF. CDR3 nucleotides: TGTGCCAGCAGTGAAGTGTTTCAGGGGTTCCGGCCCCAGCATTTT.

This clone was seen a single time. V is TRBV5-5 and J is TRBJ2-7, with D possibly matching TRBD2 (5 bases). The germline gives CDR1 SGHKS, CDR2 YYEKEE (reference sequence). The CDR3 is made up of 15 amino acids. Trimming took off 2 bases at V and 3 bases at J, with 15 bases between the two ends. The CDR3: CASSFRLTAVYEQYF. CDR3 coding DNA: TGTGCCAGCAGCTTTCGCCTTACAGCGGTCTACGAGCAGTACTTC.

This chain links TRBV3-1 (or the pseudogene TRBV3-2) with TRBJ1-2, with 8 bases lining up with TRBD1. The CDR3 spans 16 residues. The junction had 15 bases not matched to a gene; V was cut back by 4 bases and J by 8 bases. The germline V gene encodes CDR1 LGHDT and CDR2 YNNKEL (reference sequence). CDR3 residues: CASSRLDWTGSSGYTF. The DNA for the CDR3 is TGTGCCAGCAGCCGTCTGGATTGGACAGGGTCGAGCGGCTACACCTTC.

The chain is built from TRBV29-1 and TRBJ2-1, with 7 bases aligning to TRBD1. Germline V gene sequence: CDR1 SQVTM, CDR2 ANQGSEA. This CDR3 has 12 residues. V trimming: 8 bases; J trimming: 7 bases; junction bases outside the gene matches: 8. CDR3 sequence (DNA): TGCAGCACATCCCGGGACAGAAATGAGCAGTTCTTC. Protein sequence: CSTSRDRNEQFF.